The 21 T cell receptor beta chains below come from one sample, sequenced in a study of blood T cell repertoires in COVID-19. Clones were sequenced by immunoSEQ multiplex PCR, and TCRdb holds only the in-frame ones, with some missing. The data hold 150,000 to 200,000 clones, with approximately 90% observed a single time. Sequences were obtained from peripheral blood. All receptors derive from a man aged 55 to 69 with acute or convalescent COVID-19.

The chain has TRBV3-1 (or the pseudogene TRBV3-2) and TRBJ1-2; 8 bases agree with TRBD1. Germline V lookup: CDR1 LGHDT, CDR2 YNNKEL (reference sequence). The J segment lost 7 bases and the V segment lost 4 bases, leaving 5 bases of the junction unmatched. There are 13 residues in the CDR3. The CDR3 region has the DNA TGTGCCAGCAGCCCCTACAGGGGGGGTGGCTACACCTTC. Residues: CASSPYRGGGYTF.

This chain joins TRBV6-1 and TRBJ2-7; D is unclear. V lost 3 bases and J 1 base, leaving 10 bases between the germline ends. CDR1 and CDR2 from the germline V gene are MNHNS and SASEGT. The CDR3 is 14 residues long. The CDR3 nucleotides are TGTGCCAGCAGTGAGCAGGCCCGATCCTACGAGCAGTACGTC. Translating it yields CASSEQARSYEQYV.

The chain recombines TRBV3-1 (or the pseudogene TRBV3-2) with TRBJ2-2; D may be TRBD2 (6 bases). V shed 1 base and J shed 3 bases, with 6 bases lying between them. This CDR3 region has 14 residues. The V gene's germline CDR1 is LGHDT and CDR2 YNNKEL (reference sequence). In DNA form, the CDR3 reads TGTGCCAGCAGCCAAGGGGAGGACACCGGGGAGCTGTTTTTT. It is translated as CASSQGEDTGELFF.

The chain links TRBV7-2 to TRBJ1-4; D is unresolved. V lost 2 bases to trimming and J lost 4 bases, with 11 bases between them. The CDR3 loop spans 15 amino acids. CDR1 SGHTA and CDR2 FQGNSA come from the germline V gene. CDR3 protein: CASSLSGGNNEKLFF. The DNA for the CDR3 is TGTGCCAGCAGCTTATCCGGCGGCAATAATGAAAAACTGTTTTTT.

The chain employs TRBV18 and TRBJ1-1; 8 bases line up with TRBD1. This CDR3 region has 14 residues. V lost 3 bases and J lost 2; bases outside the gene matches: 2. The germline V gene has CDR1 KGHSH and CDR2 LQKENI. Written as DNA, the CDR3 is TGTGCCAGCTCACCCCAGGGGGCTAACACTGAAGCTTTCTTT. This encodes CASSPQGANTEAFF.

This chain uses TRBV27 with TRBJ1-2; 8 bases match TRBD1. Germline values: CDR1 MNHEY, CDR2 SMNVEV (reference sequence). CDR3 size: 13 residues. V trimming: 4 bases; J trimming: 7 bases; junction bases outside the gene matches: 5. CDR3 DNA: TGTGCCAGCAGTTCTCGGACAGGGTTTGGCTACACCTTC. As protein: CASSSRTGFGYTF.

The chain carries TRBV27 and TRBJ1-5; 8 positions agree with TRBD1. Germline-derived CDR1 and CDR2 are MNHEY and SMNVEV (reference sequence). This CDR3 comprises 15 residues. With 3 bases clipped from V and 5 bases from J, the junction kept 6 bases outside the gene matches. CDR3 protein: CASSLTGEVYQPQHF. The CDR3 nucleotides are TGTGCCAGCAGTTTGACAGGGGAGGTTTATCAGCCCCAGCATTTT.

The chain employs TRBV6-5 and TRBJ2-7; possible D gene TRBD1, 6 bases. Between the trimmed V and J ends, which lost 7 bases and 0 bases, there was a span of 16 bases. Per germline, CDR1 MNHEY and CDR2 SVGAGI. This CDR3 contains 15 residues. The DNA for the CDR3 is TGTGCCAGCACCTTAAGATGGGACACCTCCTACGAGCAGTACGTC. Amino acid sequence: CASTLRWDTSYEQYV.

The chain carries TRBV24-1 and TRBJ2-7, with 8 bases that match TRBD1. The V gene's germline CDR1 is KGHDR and CDR2 SFDVKD. The CDR3 is 13 residues long. V was clipped by 7 bases and J by 9 bases; unmatched bases: 10. The CDR3 protein is CATSLTGAPAQYF. As DNA, the CDR3 is TGTGCCACCAGCCTGACAGGGGCCCCCGCGCAGTACTTC.

This chain connects TRBV29-1 to TRBJ1-2, with D possibly matching TRBD1 (6 bases). The V gene lost 0 bases and the J gene lost 3 bases, with 11 bases spanning the gap. Germline lookup yields CDR1 SQVTM and CDR2 ANQGSEA. The CDR3 has 14 residues. In nucleotides, the CDR3 is TGCAGCGTTGAAGACCCCGGGACACACTATGGCTACACCTTC. This gives the protein CSVEDPGTHYGYTF.

This chain connects TRBV12-5 to TRBJ2-3; 15 bases align to TRBD2. The CDR3 has 18 residues. V was pared by 7 bases and J by 1 base, with 9 bases of the junction left unmatched. Germline CDR1 reads LGHNT; CDR2 reads FRNRAP. CDR3 region: CASENGLAGGMGTDTQYF. DNA of the CDR3: TGTGCTAGTGAAAACGGACTAGCGGGAGGGATGGGCACAGATACGCAGTATTTT.

The chain combines TRBV9 with TRBJ2-1, with TRBD2 identical over 9 bases. This CDR3 spans 15 amino acids. Looked up from germline, CDR1 is SGDLS and CDR2 is YYNGEE. Trimming removed 0 bases from V and 7 bases from J; junction bases left unmatched: 5. The CDR3 is CASSVGAGGSNEQFF. In nucleotides, the CDR3 is TGTGCCAGCAGCGTAGGAGCGGGGGGCTCAAATGAGCAGTTCTTC. Filled out from reference TRBV9 and TRBJ2-1, the complete variable domain reads DSGVTQTPKHLITATGQRVTLRCSPRSGDLSVYWYQQSLDQGLQFLIQYYNGEERAKGNILERFSAQQFPDLHSELNLSSLELGDSALYFCASSVGAGGSNEQFFGPGTRLTVL.

The chain carries TRBV5-1 and TRBJ1-1; TRBD1 is a possible D gene (5 bases). CDR1 is SGHRS and CDR2 is YFSETQ in the germline V gene. The V end lost 1 base, the J end lost 0 bases, and 13 bases lay between the germline ends. The CDR3 runs to 16 residues. The CDR3 DNA is TGCGCCAGCAGCTTGATTAGTGCCAGGGTGAACACTGAAGCTTTCTTT. Its translation: CASSLISARVNTEAFF.

The chain employs TRBV25-1 and TRBJ2-7; 12 bases align to TRBD1. The CDR3 extends over 14 amino acids. The germline CDR1 and CDR2 sequences are MGHDK and SYGVNS. J lost 5 bases, V lost 5 bases, and 4 bases had no gene match. CDR3 amino acids: CASSPGQGADEQYF. The CDR3 DNA reads as TGTGCCAGCAGTCCGGGACAGGGGGCCGACGAGCAGTACTTC.

This clone was detected only once. This chain uses TRBV11-2 with TRBJ1-6, with TRBD1 as a possible D gene (5 bases). The CDR3 runs to 13 residues. The V gene's germline CDR1 is SGHAT and CDR2 FQNNGV. V gave up 4 bases and J gave up 14 bases, with 15 bases separating them. CDR3 residues: CASSSQGSSSLHF. The CDR3 nucleotides are TGTGCCAGCAGCTCCCAGGGCTCCTCATCCCTCCACTTT.

The gene calls are TRBV19 and TRBJ2-5, with TRBD1 matching 8 bases. This CDR3 contains 15 residues. With 5 bases clipped from V and 5 bases from J, the junction kept 10 bases outside the gene matches. Per germline, CDR1 LNHDA and CDR2 SQIVND (reference sequence). The chain's CDR3 is CASSSGQGAWETQYF. Written as DNA, the CDR3 is TGTGCCAGTAGTTCCGGACAGGGTGCATGGGAGACCCAGTACTTC.

This clone was picked up a small number of times. The chain combines TRBV19 with TRBJ2-7, with a tentative D call TRBD2 (5 bases). Germline V lookup: CDR1 LNHDA, CDR2 SQIVND (reference sequence). The CDR3 sequence is 13 residues long. V lost 6 bases to trimming and J lost 2 bases, with 11 bases between them. The CDR3 sequence is CASRRVGTYEQYF. The CDR3 nucleotides are TGTGCCAGTAGGAGGGTGGGGACCTACGAGCAGTACTTC.

CDR3 coding DNA: TGTGCCAGCAGCCCCCGGGGGGACTCGGCTGGAAACACCATATATTTT. As protein: CASSPRGDSAGNTIYF. The V and J genes are TRBV9 and TRBJ1-3; TRBD1 is a possible D gene (5 bases). The CDR3 has 16 residues. Trimming cost V 4 bases and J 2 bases, with 16 bases left between them. Germline loops: CDR1 SGDLS, CDR2 YYNGEE.

The V and J genes are TRBV13 and TRBJ2-2; D unresolved. Germline V gives CDR1 PRHDT, CDR2 FYEKMQ (reference sequence). V lost 2 bases to trimming and J lost 6 bases, with 16 bases between them. The CDR3 length is 16 residues. The CDR3 here is CASSLTVSSLPGELFF. CDR3 nucleotide sequence: TGTGCCAGCAGCTTAACTGTGTCCTCACTTCCCGGGGAGCTGTTTTTT. The full variable domain, completed using reference TRBV13 and TRBJ2-2, is AAGVIQSPRHLIKEKRETATLKCYPIPRHDTVYWYQQGPGQDPQFLISFYEKMQSDKGSIPDRFSAQQFSDYHSELNMSSLELGDSALYFCASSLTVSSLPGELFFGEGSRLTVL.

For the CDR3, the DNA is TGTGCCAGCAGCCCGGGTCCAGGGACAGGGAATCGAAACACTGAAGCTTTCTTT. This sequence encodes CASSPGPGTGNRNTEAFF. This rearrangement joins TRBV7-3 to TRBJ1-1; 9 bases line up with TRBD1. V lost 5 bases to trimming and J lost 2 bases; unmatched junction nucleotides: 15. Germline V lookup: CDR1 SGHTA, CDR2 FQGTGA. CDR3 length equals 18 residues.

The rearrangement uses TRBV15 and TRBJ1-5, with a tentative D call TRBD1 (6 bases). Germline V gene sequence: CDR1 LNHNV, CDR2 YYDKDF (reference sequence). The V gene lost 3 bases and the J gene lost 2 bases, with 11 bases spanning the gap. CDR3 length: 15 residues. The CDR3 DNA reads TGTGCCACCAGCAGGGCACAGGGTGGCAATCAGCCCCAGCATTTT. Translated: CATSRAQGGNQPQHF.